Listed here is a single TCR beta chain. Its specificity is not known. These data belong to a study of cytomegalovirus exposure and HLA in healthy donors. About the study: Around 180 million T cells yielded 100 million or so unique TCR beta sequences in earlier analysis. Overall study results and limits: The study recorded about 150 TCR beta chains that were cytomegalovirus-associated. TRBV6-2, TRBV6-3 and some other V segments were unresolvable in 87-base-pair reads. A later analysis reportedly identified an Asian-associated ancestry cluster as carrying fewer N-insertions than the 666-donor mean.

Germline V gene sequence: CDR1 SGHVS, CDR2 FQNEAQ. The CDR3 runs to 16 residues. Unmatched junction bases numbered 9, after V lost 5 bases and J lost 4 bases. With 60 Vbeta and 13 Jbeta primers, the PCR was carried out. Assay: immunoSEQ multiplex PCR; the TCRdb copy retains only in-frame clones and omits some. Recorded for this sample: 150,000 to 250,000 clones. Sequenced: PBMCs. The sequence derives from a boy aged 5 to 17 in good health and CMV-seronegative. The V gene is TRBV7-8, the J gene TRBJ1-4; 8 bases match TRBD1. The CDR3 sequence: CASSPWTGKDNEKLFF. CDR3 DNA: TGTGCCAGCAGCCCCTGGACAGGGAAGGATAATGAAAAACTGTTTTTT. Full variable domain (remainder filled in from reference TRBV7-8 and TRBJ1-4): GAGVSQSPRYKVAKRGQDVALRCDPISGHVSLFWYQQALGQGPEFLTYFQNEAQLDKSGLPSDRFFAERPEGSVSTLKIQRTQQEDSAVYLCASSPWTGKDNEKLFFGSGTQLSVL.